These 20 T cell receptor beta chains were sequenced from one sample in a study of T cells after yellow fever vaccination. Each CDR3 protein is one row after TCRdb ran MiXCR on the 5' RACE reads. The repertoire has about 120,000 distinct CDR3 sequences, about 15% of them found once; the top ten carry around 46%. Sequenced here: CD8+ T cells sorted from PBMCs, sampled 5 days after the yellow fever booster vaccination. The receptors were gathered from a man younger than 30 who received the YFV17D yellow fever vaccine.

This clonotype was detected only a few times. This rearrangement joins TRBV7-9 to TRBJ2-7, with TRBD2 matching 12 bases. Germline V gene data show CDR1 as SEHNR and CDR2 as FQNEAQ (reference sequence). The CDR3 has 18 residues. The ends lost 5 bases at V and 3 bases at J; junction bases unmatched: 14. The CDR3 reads CASSPRMGLAGFIYEQYF. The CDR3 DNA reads TGTGCCAGCAGCCCCCGGATGGGACTAGCGGGTTTTATCTACGAGCAGTACTTC.

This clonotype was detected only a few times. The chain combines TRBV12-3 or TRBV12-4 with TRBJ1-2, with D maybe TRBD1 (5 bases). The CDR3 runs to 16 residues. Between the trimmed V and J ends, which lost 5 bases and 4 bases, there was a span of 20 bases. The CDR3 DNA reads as TGTGCCAGCAGTACGACAGTGGACCATGTCGTCTATGGCTACACCTTC. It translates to CASSTTVDHVVYGYTF.

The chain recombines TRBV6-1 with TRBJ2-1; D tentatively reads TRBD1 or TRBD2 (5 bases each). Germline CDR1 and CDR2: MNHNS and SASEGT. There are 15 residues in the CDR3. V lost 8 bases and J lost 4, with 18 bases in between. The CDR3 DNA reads TGTGCCAGCCACCGGGGCGGTCTTGGATACAATGAGCAGTTCTTC. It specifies CASHRGGLGYNEQFF.

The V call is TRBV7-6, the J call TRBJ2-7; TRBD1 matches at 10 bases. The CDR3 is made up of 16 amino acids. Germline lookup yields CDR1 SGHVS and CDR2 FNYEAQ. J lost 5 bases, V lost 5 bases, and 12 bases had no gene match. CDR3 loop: CASSPGYGTGAHEQYF. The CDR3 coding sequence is TGTGCCAGCAGCCCCGGGTACGGGACAGGGGCCCACGAGCAGTACTTC.

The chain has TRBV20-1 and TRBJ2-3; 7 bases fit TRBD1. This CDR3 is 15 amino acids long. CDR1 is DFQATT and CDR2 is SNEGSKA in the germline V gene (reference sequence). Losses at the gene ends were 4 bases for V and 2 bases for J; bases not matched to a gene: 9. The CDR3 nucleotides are TGCAGTGCTAACTGGGGACAGACCCTCACAGATACGCAGTATTTT. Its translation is CSANWGQTLTDTQYF.

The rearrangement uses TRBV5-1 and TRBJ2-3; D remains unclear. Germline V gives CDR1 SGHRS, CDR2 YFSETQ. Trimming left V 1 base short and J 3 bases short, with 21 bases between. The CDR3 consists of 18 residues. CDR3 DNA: TGCGCCAGCAGCTTGAGATCCGGGCCTTACCTCGGAACAGATACGCAGTATTTT. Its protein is CASSLRSGPYLGTDTQYF.

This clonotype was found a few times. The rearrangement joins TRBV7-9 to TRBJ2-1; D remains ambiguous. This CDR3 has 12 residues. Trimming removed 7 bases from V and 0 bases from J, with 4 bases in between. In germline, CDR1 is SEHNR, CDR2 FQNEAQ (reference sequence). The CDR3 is CASTSSYNEQFF. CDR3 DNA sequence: TGTGCCAGCACCAGCTCCTACAATGAGCAGTTCTTC.

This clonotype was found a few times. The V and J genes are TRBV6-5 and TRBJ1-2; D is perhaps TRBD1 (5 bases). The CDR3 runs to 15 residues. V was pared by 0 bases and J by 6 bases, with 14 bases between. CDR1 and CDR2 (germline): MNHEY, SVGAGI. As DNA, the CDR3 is TGTGCCAGCAGTTACTCGAATTCAGGGTTTGATGGCTACACCTTC. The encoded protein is CASSYSNSGFDGYTF.

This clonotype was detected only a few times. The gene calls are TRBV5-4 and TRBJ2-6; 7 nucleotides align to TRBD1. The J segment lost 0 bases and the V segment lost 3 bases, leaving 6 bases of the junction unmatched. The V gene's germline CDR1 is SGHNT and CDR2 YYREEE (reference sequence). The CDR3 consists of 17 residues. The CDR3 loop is CASSSQGERSGANVLTF. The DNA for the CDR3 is TGTGCCAGCAGCTCCCAGGGGGAACGCTCTGGGGCCAACGTCCTGACTTTC.

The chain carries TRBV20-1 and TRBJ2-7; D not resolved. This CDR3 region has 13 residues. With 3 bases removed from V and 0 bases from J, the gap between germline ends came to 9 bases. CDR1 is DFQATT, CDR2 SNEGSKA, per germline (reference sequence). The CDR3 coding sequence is TGCAGTGCTAGGGGCCCTAGCTCCTACGAGCAGTACGTC. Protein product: CSARGPSSYEQYV.

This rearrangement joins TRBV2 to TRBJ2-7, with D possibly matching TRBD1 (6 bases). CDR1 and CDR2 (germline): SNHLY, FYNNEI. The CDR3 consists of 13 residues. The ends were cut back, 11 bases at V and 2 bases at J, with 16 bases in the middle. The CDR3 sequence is CASNRDTAYEQYF. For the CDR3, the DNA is TGTGCCTCTAATAGGGACACCGCCTACGAGCAGTACTTC.

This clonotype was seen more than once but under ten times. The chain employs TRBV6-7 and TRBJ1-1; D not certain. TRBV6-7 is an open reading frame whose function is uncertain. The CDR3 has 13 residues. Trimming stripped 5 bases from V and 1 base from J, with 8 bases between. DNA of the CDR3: TGTGCCAGCAGTCGACTAGGGAACACTGAAGCTTTCTTT. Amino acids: CASSRLGNTEAFF.

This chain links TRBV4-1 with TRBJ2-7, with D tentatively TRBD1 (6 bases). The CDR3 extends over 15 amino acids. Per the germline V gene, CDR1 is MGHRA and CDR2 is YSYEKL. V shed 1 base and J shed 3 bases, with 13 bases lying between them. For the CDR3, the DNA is TGCGCCAGCAGCCAAGGACCCCGGGACAACTACGAGCAGTACTTC. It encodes CASSQGPRDNYEQYF.

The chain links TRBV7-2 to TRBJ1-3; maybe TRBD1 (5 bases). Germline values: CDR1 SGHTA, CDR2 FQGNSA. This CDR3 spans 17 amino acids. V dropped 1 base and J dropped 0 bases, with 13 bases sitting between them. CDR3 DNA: TGTGCCAGCAGCTTAGGTCGTCTCGGGACCTCTGGAAACACCATATATTTT. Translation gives CASSLGRLGTSGNTIYF.

The CDR3: CASSLVPVGGEAYEQYF. CDR3 DNA: TGCGCCAGCAGCTTGGTCCCGGTAGGCGGGGAAGCCTACGAGCAGTACTTC. The rearrangement uses TRBV5-1 and TRBJ2-7; possible D gene TRBD2, 6 bases. From germline, CDR1 is SGHRS and CDR2 YFSETQ. Between the trimmed V and J ends, which lost 0 bases and 2 bases, there was a span of 18 bases. The CDR3 consists of 17 residues.

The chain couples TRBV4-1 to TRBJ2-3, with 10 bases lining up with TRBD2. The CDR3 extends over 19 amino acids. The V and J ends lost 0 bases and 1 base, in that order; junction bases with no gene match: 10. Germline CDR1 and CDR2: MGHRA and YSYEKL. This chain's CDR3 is CASSQDRLAGGSRTDTQYF. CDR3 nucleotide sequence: TGCGCCAGCAGCCAAGATCGATTAGCGGGGGGCTCTCGCACAGATACGCAGTATTTT.

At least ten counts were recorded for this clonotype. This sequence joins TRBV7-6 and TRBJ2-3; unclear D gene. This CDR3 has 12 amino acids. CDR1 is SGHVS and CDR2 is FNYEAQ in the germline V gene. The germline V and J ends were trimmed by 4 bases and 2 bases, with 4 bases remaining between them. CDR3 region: CASSSYTDTQYF. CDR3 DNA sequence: TGTGCCAGCAGCTCATACACAGATACGCAGTATTTT.

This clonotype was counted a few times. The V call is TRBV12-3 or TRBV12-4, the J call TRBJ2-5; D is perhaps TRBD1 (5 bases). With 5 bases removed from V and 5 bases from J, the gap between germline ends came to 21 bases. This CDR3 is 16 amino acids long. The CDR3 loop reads CASSPLNRKVGETQYF. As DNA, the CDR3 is TGTGCCAGCAGTCCCTTAAACAGGAAAGTGGGGGAGACCCAGTACTTC.

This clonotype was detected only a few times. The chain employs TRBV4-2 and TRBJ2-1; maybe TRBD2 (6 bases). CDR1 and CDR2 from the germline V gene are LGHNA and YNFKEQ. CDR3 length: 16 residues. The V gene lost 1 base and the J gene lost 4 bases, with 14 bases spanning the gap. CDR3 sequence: CASSQVTGVGYNEQFF. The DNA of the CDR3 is TGTGCCAGCAGCCAAGTGACGGGGGTGGGATACAATGAGCAGTTCTTC.

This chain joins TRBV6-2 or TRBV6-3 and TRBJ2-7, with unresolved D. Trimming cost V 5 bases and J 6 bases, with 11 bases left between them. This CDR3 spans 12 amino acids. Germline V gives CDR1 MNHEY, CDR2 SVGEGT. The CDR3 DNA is TGTGCCAGCAGTATCGGACCTGGCGAGCAGTACTTC. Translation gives CASSIGPGEQYF.